This T cell receptor (beta chain) was sequenced for a study of CD8 T cells in ankylosing spondylitis. Study-wide points: The study looked at matched synovial fluid samples from ankylosing spondylitis patients. Disease-linked clones were reported to be significantly enriched there.

The CDR3 is 13 residues long. Trimming removed 2 bases from V and 8 bases from J, with 10 bases in between. This clonotype came up many times. No antigen is known for it. The authors made TCR beta libraries by quantitative 5'-RACE with molecular barcodes. TCRdb redid the calling of the 5' RACE reads with MiXCR, one entry per CDR3 protein. Among about 130,000 distinct CDR3 sequences listed, about 6.7% were seen once. The sequence was obtained from a female donor with ankylosing spondylitis or in good health (not recorded which). The sample was blood, either unsorted or a sorted T cell fraction (not recorded which). The gene calls are TRBV12-3 or TRBV12-4 and TRBJ1-5, with a possible D match to TRBD1 (6 bases). The chain's CDR3 is CASSLRGAEPQHF. The CDR3 DNA follows: TGTGCCAGCAGTTTACGGGGGGCCGAGCCCCAGCATTTT.